Below, 21 T cell receptor beta chains from the same sample are listed, as sequenced in a study of response to subunit inactivated influenza vaccine. TCRdb recomputed calls from the RT-PCR reads with MiXCR, one row per CDR3 protein. This table holds some 800,000 distinct CDR3 sequences, 20% to 25% found once. This sample comprised PBMCs from blood, obtained 4 to 6 days after vaccination. These receptors were obtained from a middle-aged man who received an inactivated influenza vaccine.

The chain employs TRBV7-9 and TRBJ1-2; D is possibly TRBD1 (5 bases). The CDR3 sequence is 15 residues long. Germline V CDR1 and CDR2: SEHNR, FQNEAQ (reference sequence). The V gene lost 2 bases and the J gene lost 5 bases, with 15 bases spanning the gap. The CDR3 reads CASSLIGGKEYGYTF. The CDR3 nucleotides read TGTGCCAGCAGCTTAATCGGGGGAAAGGAGTATGGCTACACCTTC.

In its sample, this clonotype was seen a few times. The chain combines TRBV28 with TRBJ2-1, with TRBD2 matching over 8 bases. The CDR3 sequence is 16 residues long. The germline V gene encodes CDR1 MDHEN and CDR2 SYDVKM. V shed 1 base, J shed 6 bases, and the junction held 8 bases outside the gene matches. The CDR3 DNA sequence: TGTGCCAGCAGTTTATTGGGGACTAGTCTCGGCAATGAGCAGTTCTTC. Its protein product is CASSLLGTSLGNEQFF.

The genes are TRBV24-1 and TRBJ1-5; the D gene is possibly TRBD1 (5 bases). CDR1 and CDR2 (germline): KGHDR, SFDVKD. V lost 5 bases, J lost 1 base, and 8 bases lay in between. The CDR3 has 14 residues. CDR3 amino acids: CATSGGLSNQPQHF. The CDR3 DNA follows: TGTGCCACCAGTGGGGGGTTGAGCAATCAGCCCCAGCATTTT.

The J gene is TRBJ2-1, the V gene TRBV29-1; TRBD2 is a possible D gene (6 bases). Per germline, CDR1 SQVTM and CDR2 ANQGSEA. V gave up 3 bases and J gave up 5 bases, with 17 bases separating them. The CDR3 is 15 residues long. This chain's CDR3 is CSVEGVAADNNEQFF. The CDR3 DNA sequence: TGCAGCGTTGAGGGGGTAGCGGCCGACAACAATGAGCAGTTCTTC.

In its sample, this clonotype was seen a few times. V is TRBV5-1 and J is TRBJ2-3; D is unclear. The CDR3 is made up of 14 amino acids. The germline CDR1 and CDR2 sequences are SGHRS and YFSETQ. Trimming cost V 1 base and J 6 bases, with 12 bases left between them. The DNA for the CDR3 is TGCGCCAGCAGCTTGATGATCTCTGGGGATACGCAGTATTTT. Translating it yields CASSLMISGDTQYF.

V usage is TRBV20-1 and J usage is TRBJ2-1, with 13 positions matching TRBD2. V dropped 1 base and J dropped 4; count of bases not matched to a gene: 22. The CDR3 covers 22 residues. Germline CDR1 reads DFQATT; CDR2 reads SNEGSKA (reference sequence). CDR3 bases: TGCAGTGCTAGAGTTACACCAGAATCGGGACTAGCGGGATCGATCCGATACAATGAGCAGTTCTTC. Its protein is CSARVTPESGLAGSIRYNEQFF.

This clonotype was seen many times. The chain couples TRBV7-8 to TRBJ2-6, with TRBD1 matching over 7 bases. Trimming removed 6 bases from V and 0 bases from J; junction bases left unmatched: 11. From germline, CDR1 is SGHVS and CDR2 FQNEAQ. The CDR3 is 18 amino acids. The CDR3, as DNA: TGTGCCAGCAGGGGGATCGACAGGGCCCACTCTGGGGCCAACGTCCTGACTTTC. As protein: CASRGIDRAHSGANVLTF.

This clonotype was seen a handful of times. The chain links TRBV5-1 to TRBJ2-5; D possibly matches TRBD1 or TRBD2 (6 bases each). Germline V lookup: CDR1 SGHRS, CDR2 YFSETQ. The length of the CDR3 is 13 residues. Between the trimmed V and J ends, which lost 4 bases and 5 bases, there was a span of 12 bases. The CDR3 here is CASSTQGRETQYF. The CDR3 coding sequence is TGCGCCAGCAGCACCCAGGGGAGGGAGACCCAGTACTTC.

This clonotype was counted only a few times. At one boundary the junction diverges from the germline segment, which might be a read error. The chain joins TRBV6-5 to TRBJ2-2; D may correspond to TRBD1 or TRBD2 (6 bases each). Germline values: CDR1 MNHEY, CDR2 SVGAGI. The CDR3 covers 16 residues. CDR3 nucleotide sequence: TGTGCCAGCAGTTATAGCGGAGGGGGGAACGCCGGGGAGCTGTTTTTT. As protein: CASSYSGGGNAGELFF.

This clonotype was observed a single time. The rearrangement links TRBV4-3 to TRBJ2-7; TRBD1 is a possible D gene (5 bases). The ends were cut back, 1 base at V and 7 bases at J, with 14 bases in the middle. The CDR3 spans 14 residues. In germline, CDR1 is LGHNA, CDR2 YSLEER. CDR3 sequence (DNA): TGCGCCAGCAGCCAAGTAATGGGGCCGAGAGAGCAGTACTTC. Amino acid sequence: CASSQVMGPREQYF.

The V gene is TRBV29-1, the J gene TRBJ2-5; no firm D call. Between the trimmed V and J ends, which lost 4 bases and 5 bases, there was a span of 14 bases. CDR3 length: 13 amino acids. Per germline, CDR1 SQVTM and CDR2 ANQGSEA. CDR3 DNA: TGCAGCGTTGTGCTGGCCGTTTGGGAGACCCAGTACTTC. This sequence encodes CSVVLAVWETQYF.

This clonotype was detected only a few times. J is TRBJ2-3 and V is TRBV7-2; TRBD2 agrees at 8 bases. Per germline, CDR1 SGHTA and CDR2 FQGNSA. After removal of 0 bases from V and 3 bases from J, the junction contained 8 bases not matched to a gene. The CDR3 spans 17 residues. The CDR3 DNA reads as TGTGCCAGCAGCTTAGCGTATCGAGCGGGGGTTACAGATACGCAGTATTTT. Protein product: CASSLAYRAGVTDTQYF.

This clonotype was counted a few times. The chain recombines TRBV20-1 with TRBJ1-3; a possible D gene is TRBD1 (6 bases). V was trimmed by 4 bases and J by 4 bases, leaving 20 bases between them. The CDR3 totals 16 residues. Germline-derived CDR1 and CDR2 are DFQATT and SNEGSKA (reference sequence). As DNA, the CDR3 is TGCAGTGCTACACGAGGGGGGACACCAGGAGGAAACACCATATATTTT. Its protein product is CSATRGGTPGGNTIYF.

The rearrangement joins TRBV12-3 or TRBV12-4 to TRBJ1-4, with 7 nucleotides matching TRBD1. V shed 7 bases, J shed 6 bases, and the junction held 8 bases outside the gene matches. The CDR3 is made up of 14 amino acids. CDR3 coding DNA: TGTGCCAGCACCACGACAGGGCCTCATGAAAAACTGTTTTTT. This encodes CASTTTGPHEKLFF.

Here the CDR3 reads CSATLHDEQYF. CDR3 bases: TGCAGCGCAACACTTCACGACGAGCAGTACTTC. The chain combines TRBV29-1 with TRBJ2-7; D unresolved. Trimming left V 7 bases short and J 5 bases short, with 12 bases between. Looked up from germline, CDR1 is SQVTM and CDR2 is ANQGSEA. The CDR3 runs 11 residues.

This clonotype was seen only a few times. The V call is TRBV6-5, the J call TRBJ2-7; 8 bases are a match to TRBD2. The J segment lost 4 bases and the V segment lost 6 bases, leaving 14 bases of the junction unmatched. CDR1 and CDR2 from the germline V gene are MNHEY and SVGAGI. This CDR3 contains 16 residues. The CDR3 is CASRDPRASGSYEQYF. The CDR3 region has the DNA TGTGCCAGCAGAGACCCGAGGGCCAGCGGGAGTTACGAGCAGTACTTC.

V usage is TRBV5-1 and J usage is TRBJ2-1, with D perhaps being TRBD1 or TRBD2 (6 bases each). Germline V gene data show CDR1 as SGHRS and CDR2 as YFSETQ. V was pared by 4 bases and J by 6 bases, with 17 bases between. The CDR3 runs 15 residues. CDR3 nucleotide sequence: TGCGCCAGCAGCCCGGGGGCGTCCTCCCTCAATGAGCAGTTCTTC. Residues: CASSPGASSLNEQFF.

The chain recombines TRBV24-1 with TRBJ2-4; 7 nucleotides line up with TRBD1. The V segment lost 0 bases and the J segment 5 bases; nucleotides outside the gene matches: 3. Germline V gene sequence: CDR1 KGHDR, CDR2 SFDVKD. This CDR3 comprises 15 residues. Here the CDR3 DNA reads TGTGCCACCAGTGATTTGCGGGACAGCGAAAACATTCAGTACTTC. Its protein is CATSDLRDSENIQYF.

The chain carries TRBV11-2 and TRBJ2-5, with 11 bases aligning to TRBD2. Trimming took 1 base from V and 4 from J; bases not matched to a gene: 11. Germline CDR1 is SGHAT and CDR2 is FQNNGV. CDR3 length equals 18 residues. CDR3 DNA sequence: TGTGCCAGCAGCTTAGTGTATAGCGGGAGGGCCGGAGGAGAGACCCAGTACTTC. Protein product: CASSLVYSGRAGGETQYF.

The table lists this clonotype with a few counts. The chain joins TRBV14 to TRBJ1-2; D not certain. Germline V lookup: CDR1 SGHDN, CDR2 FVKESK. This CDR3 comprises 12 residues. V was trimmed by 1 base and J by 10 bases, leaving 10 bases between them. CDR3 DNA: TGTGCCAGCAGCCAAGGGAGTTTGGTCTACACCTTC. Translating it yields CASSQGSLVYTF. The full variable domain, in which reference TRBV14 and TRBJ1-2 provide the parts outside the CDR3, is EAGVTQFPSHSVIEKGQTVTLRCDPISGHDNLYWYRRVMGKEIKFLLHFVKESKQDESGMPNNRFLAERTGGTYSTLKVQPAELEDSGVYFCASSQGSLVYTFGSGTRLTVV.

This clonotype occurred a few times. This rearrangement joins TRBV29-1 to TRBJ1-4; 12 bases align to TRBD1. The CDR3 is 16 residues long. V was clipped by 6 bases and J by 8 bases; unmatched bases: 13. Germline loops: CDR1 SQVTM, CDR2 ANQGSEA. The CDR3 here is CSVAGTGGVIGEKLFF. As DNA, the CDR3 is TGCAGCGTCGCTGGGACAGGGGGCGTTATAGGCGAAAAACTGTTTTTT.